These 17 T cell receptor beta chains came from one sample sequenced in a study of Graves' ophthalmopathy and Graves' hyperthyroidism. Transcripts of RNA were the source for amplifying TCR beta CDR3 regions. An opening RT-PCR round employed HTBI primers and preceded a second-round multiplex PCR. TCRdb re-derived calls from the multiplex PCR reads in MiXCR, one entry per CDR3 protein. Of 260,000 or so distinct CDR3 sequences listed, 40% to 50% are singletons. The sample was peripheral blood. These receptors were obtained from an adult man with Graves' ophthalmopathy.

This chain uses TRBV27 with TRBJ1-2; 7 bases line up with TRBD1. Trimming at V came to 4 bases and at J to 6 bases, leaving 2 bases not matched to a gene. In germline, CDR1 is MNHEY, CDR2 SMNVEV (reference sequence). CDR3 length equals 12 residues. DNA for the CDR3: TGTGCCAGCAGTTCGACAGGGAATGGCTACACCTTC. This translates into CASSSTGNGYTF.

The chain combines TRBV19 with TRBJ1-4; D not resolved. Between the trimmed V and J ends, which lost 4 bases and 4 bases, there was a span of 7 bases. The CDR3 sequence is 13 residues long. The germline V gene encodes CDR1 LNHDA and CDR2 SQIVND (reference sequence). The CDR3 DNA sequence: TGTGCCAGTAGTAAGAGGGTTAATGAAAAACTGTTTTTT. Encoded protein: CASSKRVNEKLFF.

The chain has TRBV5-1 and TRBJ1-3, with unresolved D. Germline V gene sequence: CDR1 SGHRS, CDR2 YFSETQ. With 0 bases removed from V and 0 bases from J, the gap between germline ends came to 7 bases. The CDR3 loop spans 15 amino acids. CDR3 protein: CASSLEGSSGNTIYF. In DNA, the CDR3 is TGCGCCAGCAGCTTGGAAGGGAGCTCTGGAAACACCATATATTTT.

The rearrangement links TRBV2 to TRBJ1-5; D gene uncertain. The length of the CDR3 is 14 residues. The V end lost 5 bases, the J end lost 2 bases, and 10 bases lay between the germline ends. The V gene's germline CDR1 is SNHLY and CDR2 FYNNEI. The CDR3 coding sequence is TGTGCCAGCAGTCGGGTTGGTGGCAATCAGCCCCAGCATTTT. It specifies CASSRVGGNQPQHF. Filled out from reference TRBV2 and TRBJ1-5, the complete variable domain reads EPEVTQTPSHQVTQMGQEVILRCVPISNHLYFYWYRQILGQKVEFLVSFYNNEISEKSEIFDDQFSVERPDGSNFTLKIRSTKLEDSAMYFCASSRVGGNQPQHFGDGTRLSIL.

The CDR3 DNA sequence: TGCAGTGCTAGTAAGCAACAGACGAACACCGGGGAGCTGTTTTTT. Translating it yields CSASKQQTNTGELFF. The chain couples TRBV20-1 to TRBJ2-2; D is ambiguous. The length of the CDR3 is 15 residues. The germline V and J ends were trimmed by 3 bases and 0 bases, with 11 bases remaining between them. The germline CDR1 and CDR2 sequences are DFQATT and SNEGSKA (reference sequence).

This rearrangement joins TRBV28 to TRBJ1-2, with 7 bases matching TRBD1. V lost 2 bases and J lost 3; bases outside the gene matches: 3. The germline V gene has CDR1 MDHEN and CDR2 SYDVKM. The CDR3 spans 14 residues. For the CDR3, the DNA is TGTGCCAGCAGTTTAAGTAGGGGGCACTATGGCTACACCTTC. This codes for CASSLSRGHYGYTF.

This sequence joins TRBV9 and TRBJ1-2; D is perhaps TRBD1 (5 bases). Trimming pared 5 bases from V and 4 bases from J, leaving 15 bases between. The CDR3 covers 14 residues. Germline V CDR1 and CDR2: SGDLS, YYNGEE. CDR3 in amino acids: CASSPGPHRYGYTF. CDR3 nucleotide sequence: TGTGCCAGCAGTCCGGGACCGCACCGCTATGGCTACACCTTC.

The rearrangement uses TRBV12-3 or TRBV12-4 and TRBJ2-7, with no clear D. V was cut by 4 bases and J by 0 bases, with 10 bases left in between. CDR3 length equals 14 residues. The CDR3 sequence: CASSWRVNSYEQYF. Written as DNA, the CDR3 is TGTGCCAGCAGTTGGCGCGTGAACTCCTACGAGCAGTACTTC.

This clonotype was detected a few times. The chain has TRBV5-6 and TRBJ2-7; perhaps TRBD1 as D (5 bases). The V gene lost 1 base and the J gene lost 5 bases, with 10 bases spanning the gap. This CDR3 spans 13 amino acids. Germline CDR1 is SGHDT and CDR2 is YYEEEE. CDR3 coding DNA: TGTGCCAGCAGCTTGACAGGTCCCGACGAGCAGTACTTC. It specifies CASSLTGPDEQYF. Full variable domain (missing parts from reference TRBV5-6 and TRBJ2-7): DAGVTQSPTHLIKTRGQQVTLRCSPKSGHDTVSWYQQALGQGPQFIFQYYEEEERQRGNFPDRFSGHQFPNYSSELNVNALLLGDSALYLCASSLTGPDEQYFGPGTRLTVT.

This chain joins TRBV10-1 and TRBJ2-5; D unclear. The V gene's germline CDR1 is WNHNN and CDR2 SYGVQD (reference sequence). The CDR3 loop spans 13 amino acids. Trimming stripped 2 bases from V and 7 bases from J, with 11 bases between. The CDR3 sequence is CASSEGGKGTQYF. The CDR3 nucleotides are TGCGCCAGCAGTGAGGGCGGCAAAGGGACCCAGTACTTC.

The V and J genes are TRBV19 and TRBJ1-1; possible D gene TRBD1, 5 bases. The CDR3 is 14 residues long. Per the germline V gene, CDR1 is LNHDA and CDR2 is SQIVND (reference sequence). V was trimmed by 3 bases and J by 6 bases, leaving 14 bases between them. CDR3: CASSIGRGGAEAFF. Written as DNA, the CDR3 is TGTGCCAGTAGTATTGGTAGGGGTGGTGCTGAAGCTTTCTTT.

This clonotype has just one count. Germline is not matched at one junction end, which may reflect a read error. The rearrangement uses TRBV20-1 and TRBJ1-2; D perhaps matches TRBD1 (5 bases). This CDR3 has 13 residues. Germline assignment: CDR1 DFQATT and CDR2 SNEGSKA (reference sequence). CDR3 DNA sequence: TGCAGCCCAAAAAGGGGCAGCCACTATGGCCACACCTTC. Protein: CSPKRGSHYGHTF.

This chain uses TRBV7-9 with TRBJ1-1, with TRBD1 as a possible D gene (6 bases). Germline V gene sequence: CDR1 SEHNR, CDR2 FQNEAQ (reference sequence). V lost 4 bases and J lost 2, with 17 bases in between. The CDR3 contains 16 residues. CDR3 coding DNA: TGTGCCAGCAGCTCGGGACATACTCCCTCAAACACTGAAGCTTTCTTT. Encoded protein: CASSSGHTPSNTEAFF. The entire variable domain, with the rest obtained from reference TRBV7-9 and TRBJ1-1, is as follows: DTGVSQNPRHKITKRGQNVTFRCDPISEHNRLYWYRQTLGQGPEFLTYFQNEAQLEKSRLLSDRFSAERPKGSFSTLEIQRTEQGDSAMYLCASSSGHTPSNTEAFFGQGTRLTVV.

This clonotype was seen a handful of times. The genes are TRBV5-8 and TRBJ2-2; D is ambiguous. The CDR3 has 17 amino acids. V was shortened by 1 base and J by 2 bases, with 15 bases between the two germline ends. The germline V gene encodes CDR1 SGHTS and CDR2 YDEGEE. The CDR3 here is CASSLLGLADNTGELFF. The DNA for the CDR3 is TGTGCCAGCAGCTTGTTAGGATTAGCCGATAACACCGGGGAGCTGTTTTTT.

The rearrangement uses TRBV20-1 and TRBJ1-6, with TRBD1 identical over 9 bases. The CDR3 is 16 residues long. V lost 3 bases, J lost 2 bases, and 5 bases stayed unmatched. Germline V gene sequence: CDR1 DFQATT, CDR2 SNEGSKA (reference sequence). CDR3 DNA: TGCAGTGCTAGGACAGGGGGTCAACCCTATAATTCACCCCTCCACTTT. As protein: CSARTGGQPYNSPLHF.

This clonotype was observed a few times. For the CDR3, the DNA is TGTGCCAGCAGCCAAGATGTGAGGAAGACGAACACTGAAGCTTTCTTT. Translated: CASSQDVRKTNTEAFF. The chain employs TRBV14 and TRBJ1-1; D uncertain. Trimming took 0 bases from V and 1 from J, leaving 12 bases between them. CDR3 length equals 16 residues. Per germline, CDR1 SGHDN and CDR2 FVKESK. Drawing the rest from reference TRBV14 and TRBJ1-1, the complete variable domain is EAGVTQFPSHSVIEKGQTVTLRCDPISGHDNLYWYRRVMGKEIKFLLHFVKESKQDESGMPNNRFLAERTGGTYSTLKVQPAELEDSGVYFCASSQDVRKTNTEAFFGQGTRLTVV.

V is TRBV20-1 and J is TRBJ2-5; D is uncertain. Trimming removed 0 bases from V and 2 bases from J, with 7 bases in between. The CDR3 extends over 13 amino acids. Germline V lookup: CDR1 DFQATT, CDR2 SNEGSKA (reference sequence). CDR3 sequence reads: CSAREAVQETQYF. CDR3 nucleotide sequence: TGCAGTGCTAGAGAGGCAGTTCAAGAGACCCAGTACTTC.